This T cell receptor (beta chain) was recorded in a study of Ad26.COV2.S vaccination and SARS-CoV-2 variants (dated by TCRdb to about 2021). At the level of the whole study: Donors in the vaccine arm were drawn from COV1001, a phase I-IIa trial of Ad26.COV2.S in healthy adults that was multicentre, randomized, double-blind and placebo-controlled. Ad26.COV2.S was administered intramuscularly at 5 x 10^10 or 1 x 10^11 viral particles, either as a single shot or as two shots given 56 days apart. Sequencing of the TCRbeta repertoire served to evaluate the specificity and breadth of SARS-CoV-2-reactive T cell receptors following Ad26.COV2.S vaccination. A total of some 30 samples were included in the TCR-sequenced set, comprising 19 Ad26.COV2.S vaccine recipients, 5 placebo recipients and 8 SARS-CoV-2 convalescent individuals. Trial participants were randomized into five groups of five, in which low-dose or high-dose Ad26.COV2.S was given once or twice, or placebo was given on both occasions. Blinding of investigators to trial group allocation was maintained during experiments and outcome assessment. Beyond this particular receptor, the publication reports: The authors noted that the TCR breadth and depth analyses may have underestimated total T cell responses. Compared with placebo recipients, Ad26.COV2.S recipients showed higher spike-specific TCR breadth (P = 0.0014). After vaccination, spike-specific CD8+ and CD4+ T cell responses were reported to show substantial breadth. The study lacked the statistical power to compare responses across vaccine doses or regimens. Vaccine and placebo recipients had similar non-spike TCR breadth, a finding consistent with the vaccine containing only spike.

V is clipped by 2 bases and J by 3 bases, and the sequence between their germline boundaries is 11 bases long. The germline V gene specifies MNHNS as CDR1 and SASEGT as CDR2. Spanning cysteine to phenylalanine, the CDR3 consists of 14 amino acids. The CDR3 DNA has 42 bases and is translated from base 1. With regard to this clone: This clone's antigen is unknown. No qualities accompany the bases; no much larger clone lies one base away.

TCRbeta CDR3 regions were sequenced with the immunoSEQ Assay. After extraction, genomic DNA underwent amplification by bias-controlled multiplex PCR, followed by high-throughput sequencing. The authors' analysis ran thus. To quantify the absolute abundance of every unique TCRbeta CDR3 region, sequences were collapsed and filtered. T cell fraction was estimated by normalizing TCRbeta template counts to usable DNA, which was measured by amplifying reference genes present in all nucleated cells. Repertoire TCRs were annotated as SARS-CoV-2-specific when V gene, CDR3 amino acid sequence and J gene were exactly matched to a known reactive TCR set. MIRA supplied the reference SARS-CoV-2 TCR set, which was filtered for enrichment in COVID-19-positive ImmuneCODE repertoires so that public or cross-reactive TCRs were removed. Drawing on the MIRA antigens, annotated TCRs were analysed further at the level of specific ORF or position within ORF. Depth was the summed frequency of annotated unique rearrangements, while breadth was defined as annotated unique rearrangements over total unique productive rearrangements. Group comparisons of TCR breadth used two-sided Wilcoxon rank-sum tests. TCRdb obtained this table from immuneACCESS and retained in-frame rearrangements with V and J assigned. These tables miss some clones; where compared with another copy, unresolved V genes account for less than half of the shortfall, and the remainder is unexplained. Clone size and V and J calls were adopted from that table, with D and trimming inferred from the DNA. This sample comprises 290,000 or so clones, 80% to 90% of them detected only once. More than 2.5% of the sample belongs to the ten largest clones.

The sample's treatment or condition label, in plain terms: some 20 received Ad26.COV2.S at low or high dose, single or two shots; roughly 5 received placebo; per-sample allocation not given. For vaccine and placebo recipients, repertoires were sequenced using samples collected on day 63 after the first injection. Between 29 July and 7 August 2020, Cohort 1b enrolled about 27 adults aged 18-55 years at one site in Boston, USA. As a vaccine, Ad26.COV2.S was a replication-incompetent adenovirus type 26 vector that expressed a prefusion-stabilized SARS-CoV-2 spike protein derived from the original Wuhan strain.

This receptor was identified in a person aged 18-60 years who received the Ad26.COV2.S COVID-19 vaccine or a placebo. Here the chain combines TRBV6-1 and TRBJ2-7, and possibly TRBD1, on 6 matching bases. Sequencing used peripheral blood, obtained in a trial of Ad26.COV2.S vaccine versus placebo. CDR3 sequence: CASSEPNRDYEQYF. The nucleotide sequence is TGTGCCAGCAGTGAACCGAACAGGGACTACGAGCAGTACTTC.